This T cell receptor (beta chain) was recorded in a study of CD8+ T cells in alopecia areata. Following RNA extraction, reverse transcription yielded cDNA that acted as the sequencing template. The method was immunoSEQ multiplex PCR; TCRdb's version includes in-frame clones alone and lacks a portion of them. This table has about 69,000 clones, approximately 61% appearing once. On this clone itself: Antigen specificity is unknown.

Germline assignment: CDR1 SQVTM and CDR2 ANQGSEA. The CDR3 has 11 residues. V was trimmed by 4 bases and J by 6 bases, leaving 6 bases between them. Study-wide points: Mice gave a clearer picture of TCR sharing than patients did, possibly for HLA-related reasons.

The sequences come from CD8+ T cells sorted from blood, collected at week 0. This TCR was sampled from a human donor with alopecia areata. The chain uses TRBV29-1 and TRBJ2-2; D call uncertain. This chain's CDR3 is CSVVMAGELFF. The DNA for the CDR3 is TGCAGCGTTGTGATGGCCGGGGAGCTGTTTTTT.